What follows are 29 T cell receptor beta chains derived from one specimen sequenced in a study of blood T cell repertoires in COVID-19. Data came from immunoSEQ multiplex PCR; TCRdb stores just in-frame clones and leaves some out. The sample consists of 85,000 to 95,000 clones, about 80% of them appearing once. The sequencing input was peripheral blood. Every receptor here comes from a man in his sixties or seventies with acute or convalescent COVID-19.

This clone was observed a handful of times. The chain couples TRBV29-1 to TRBJ2-3; 9 bases are a match to TRBD1. This CDR3 spans 15 amino acids. The V segment lost 6 bases and the J segment 0 bases; nucleotides outside the gene matches: 7. The germline V gene encodes CDR1 SQVTM and CDR2 ANQGSEA. DNA for the CDR3: TGCAGCGTAGCCGGGACAGGGACTAGCACAGATACGCAGTATTTT. Its protein is CSVAGTGTSTDTQYF.

The rearrangement uses TRBV2 and TRBJ1-5; 8 positions agree with TRBD1. J was trimmed by 7 bases and V by 1 base; bases with no gene match: 3. The V gene's germline CDR1 is SNHLY and CDR2 FYNNEI. The CDR3 loop spans 14 amino acids. The CDR3 protein is CASSEGTGSQPQHF. CDR3 nucleotide sequence: TGTGCCAGCAGTGAAGGGACAGGGAGCCAGCCCCAGCATTTT.

The CDR3 nucleotides are TGTGCCAGCAGCGCTCAACAGGGATCCTATGGCTACACCTTC. Its protein product is CASSAQQGSYGYTF. The chain links TRBV6-5 to TRBJ1-2; D may be TRBD1 (6 bases). CDR3 length: 14 amino acids. Trimming stripped 6 bases from V and 4 bases from J, with 15 bases between. The germline V gene encodes CDR1 MNHEY and CDR2 SVGAGI.

V is TRBV19 and J is TRBJ1-1; 8 positions agree with TRBD1. Losses at the gene ends were 5 bases for V and 0 bases for J; bases not matched to a gene: 8. CDR1 and CDR2 from the germline V gene are LNHDA and SQIVND (reference sequence). The CDR3 consists of 16 residues. The CDR3 DNA is TGTGCCAGTAGTCGAGGACAGGGCTCCCTGAACACTGAAGCTTTCTTT. This gives the protein CASSRGQGSLNTEAFF.

The chain joins TRBV6-5 to TRBJ1-6, with 8 bases aligning to TRBD1. Trimming took 6 bases from V and 2 from J; bases not matched to a gene: 3. From germline, CDR1 is MNHEY and CDR2 SVGAGI. CDR3 length: 15 residues. The DNA for the CDR3 is TGTGCCAGCAGACAGGGGGGAACCTATAATTCACCCCTCCACTTT. This codes for CASRQGGTYNSPLHF.

This clone was recorded a few times. CDR3 DNA sequence: TGTGCCAGCAGCCTCGAGACTAGCGGGGGACAAGGGGCCCAGTACTTC. Amino acid sequence: CASSLETSGGQGAQYF. The chain is built from TRBV7-8 and TRBJ2-5; the match to TRBD2 covers 12 bases. The germline CDR1 and CDR2 sequences are SGHVS and FQNEAQ. V shed 5 bases and J 9 bases; nucleotides not matched to a gene: 13. The CDR3 spans 16 residues.

The gene calls are TRBV27 and TRBJ2-2; unclear D gene. The V and J ends lost 0 bases and 0 bases respectively, with 8 bases between them. The CDR3 length is 16 residues. CDR1 is MNHEY and CDR2 is SMNVEV in the germline V gene (reference sequence). CDR3 protein: CASSLSANSNTGELFF. The CDR3 DNA reads TGTGCCAGCAGTTTATCGGCCAATTCGAACACCGGGGAGCTGTTTTTT.

This chain joins TRBV5-1 and TRBJ2-7, with 8 bases identical to TRBD1. This CDR3 region has 14 residues. J was trimmed by 7 bases and V by 1 base; bases with no gene match: 7. Germline-derived CDR1 and CDR2 are SGHRS and YFSETQ. The CDR3 reads CASSLPGQGREQYF. The CDR3 coding sequence is TGCGCCAGCAGCTTGCCCGGACAGGGCAGGGAGCAGTACTTC.

CDR3 in DNA: TGTGCCAGCCTACAGGGTCAATCTAAAGCTTTCTTT. It specifies CASLQGQSKAFF. The chain is built from TRBV25-1 and TRBJ1-1; D is perhaps TRBD1 (6 bases). V was pared by 8 bases and J by 9 bases, with 16 bases between. This CDR3 is built from 12 residues. Germline V gives CDR1 MGHDK, CDR2 SYGVNS.

This chain uses TRBV20-1 with TRBJ1-1; possibly TRBD1 for D (5 bases). The CDR3 consists of 11 residues. Germline assignment: CDR1 DFQATT and CDR2 SNEGSKA (reference sequence). Trimming stripped 3 bases from V and 5 bases from J, with 7 bases between. The CDR3 loop is CSASKGTEAFF. Written as DNA, the CDR3 is TGCAGTGCTAGTAAGGGGACTGAAGCTTTCTTT.

The rearrangement links TRBV24-1 to TRBJ2-2; 8 bases align to TRBD1. Germline assignment: CDR1 KGHDR and CDR2 SFDVKD. This CDR3 is built from 16 residues. V shed 9 bases and J 5 bases; nucleotides not matched to a gene: 13. CDR3: CATAPGRTGWTGELFF. DNA of the CDR3: TGTGCCACCGCGCCCGGCAGGACAGGGTGGACCGGGGAGCTGTTTTTT.

This chain links TRBV7-2 with TRBJ2-1, with a weak D call TRBD2 (6 bases). V dropped 4 bases and J dropped 9 bases, with 10 bases sitting between them. This CDR3 is 12 amino acids long. Per the germline V gene, CDR1 is SGHTA and CDR2 is FQGNSA. The CDR3, as DNA: TGTGCCAGCAGCTCCCAGGGAGGTGAGCAGTTCTTC. It translates to CASSSQGGEQFF.

The chain joins TRBV4-1 to TRBJ1-2, with a weak D call TRBD1 (6 bases). V shed 0 bases and J shed 7 bases, with 15 bases lying between them. The CDR3 consists of 15 residues. The germline CDR1 and CDR2 sequences are MGHRA and YSYEKL. CDR3 protein: CASSQEVQGGVGYTF. The CDR3 nucleotides read TGCGCCAGCAGCCAAGAGGTGCAAGGGGGGGTTGGCTACACCTTC.

V usage is TRBV10-3 and J usage is TRBJ2-7; 8 bases match TRBD1. The CDR3 loop spans 15 amino acids. The junction had 9 bases not matched to a gene; V was cut back by 6 bases and J by 2 bases. CDR1 and CDR2 (germline): ENHRY, SYGVKD. The CDR3 is CAISISGGGPYEQYF. The CDR3 DNA follows: TGTGCCATCAGCATTTCAGGGGGCGGGCCCTACGAGCAGTACTTC.

The rearrangement joins TRBV18 to TRBJ1-2, with 8 bases that match TRBD1. V lost 3 bases and J lost 4; bases outside the gene matches: 7. CDR3 length: 15 amino acids. CDR1 is KGHSH, CDR2 LQKENI, per germline. The CDR3 DNA follows: TGTGCCAGCTCACCTCGGGACAGGAGCCTCTATGGCTACACCTTC. It codes for CASSPRDRSLYGYTF.

This sequence joins TRBV9 and TRBJ2-2; 7 bases are shared with TRBD1. Germline CDR1 reads SGDLS; CDR2 reads YYNGEE. Losses at the gene ends were 5 bases for V and 8 bases for J; bases not matched to a gene: 12. The CDR3 spans 15 residues. CDR3 DNA: TGTGCCAGCAGAGGGAACAGGGGTGGTGCAGGGGAGCTGTTTTTT. Translated, it gives CASRGNRGGAGELFF.

The rearrangement uses TRBV25-1 and TRBJ2-1; 14 bases are a match to TRBD2. This CDR3 comprises 16 residues. Per the germline V gene, CDR1 is MGHDK and CDR2 is SYGVNS. The V gene end was trimmed by 6 bases and the J gene end by 4 bases; junction bases not matched to a gene: 5. The CDR3, as DNA: TGTGCCAGCAGCGGACTAGCGGGAGGTCGGTACAATGAGCAGTTCTTC. As protein: CASSGLAGGRYNEQFF.

The chain joins TRBV7-3 to TRBJ2-2; D uncertain. The V gene lost 0 bases and the J gene lost 6 bases, with 8 bases spanning the gap. The CDR3 is 14 amino acids. Per germline, CDR1 SGHTA and CDR2 FQGTGA. The CDR3 coding sequence is TGTGCCAGCAGCTTAACGTCCCGAGCCGGGGAGCTGTTTTTT. Translation: CASSLTSRAGELFF. The full variable domain, with the rest looked up from reference TRBV7-3 and TRBJ2-2, is GAGVSQTPSNKVTEKGKYVELRCDPISGHTALYWYRQSLGQGPEFLIYFQGTGAADDSGLPNDRFFAVRPEGSVSTLKIQRTERGDSAVYLCASSLTSRAGELFFGEGSRLTVL.

The chain employs TRBV5-6 and TRBJ2-7; TRBD2 might be the D (6 bases). V was shortened by 0 bases and J by 7 bases, with 11 bases between the two germline ends. The CDR3 has 13 amino acids. Per germline, CDR1 SGHDT and CDR2 YYEEEE. Written as DNA, the CDR3 is TGTGCCAGCAGCTTGGAGCTGGGGGGAGAGCAGTACGTC. Protein sequence: CASSLELGGEQYV.

This chain joins TRBV5-1 and TRBJ1-1; possibly TRBD1 for D (5 bases). V gave up 0 bases and J gave up 0 bases, with 12 bases separating them. Germline assignment: CDR1 SGHRS and CDR2 YFSETQ. The CDR3 loop spans 16 amino acids. The CDR3 sequence: CASSLGDSGVNTEAFF. CDR3 bases: TGCGCCAGCAGCTTGGGCGACAGTGGGGTGAACACTGAAGCTTTCTTT. The full variable domain, completed using reference TRBV5-1 and TRBJ1-1, is KAGVTQTPRYLIKTRGQQVTLSCSPISGHRSVSWYQQTPGQGLQFLFEYFSETQRNKGNFPGRFSGRQFSNSRSEMNVSTLELGDSALYLCASSLGDSGVNTEAFFGQGTRLTVV.

The chain combines TRBV5-4 with TRBJ2-7; TRBD1 aligns across 10 bases. Per the germline V gene, CDR1 is SGHNT and CDR2 is YYREEE (reference sequence). The CDR3 loop spans 15 amino acids. V lost 2 bases, J lost 7 bases, and 9 bases stayed unmatched. The CDR3 DNA reads as TGTGCCAGCAGCTTTACCGGGACAGGGGCGGAAGAGCAGTACTTC. It specifies CASSFTGTGAEEQYF.

In its sample, this clone was seen a few times. The V call is TRBV7-2, the J call TRBJ1-2; possibly TRBD1 for D (6 bases). This CDR3 region has 15 residues. With 5 bases removed from V and 0 bases from J, the gap between germline ends came to 13 bases. Germline loops: CDR1 SGHTA, CDR2 FQGNSA. This CDR3 is CASSRPDRTNYGYTF. CDR3 bases: TGTGCCAGCAGCCGGCCAGACAGGACTAACTATGGCTACACCTTC.

The genes are TRBV18 and TRBJ1-2, with 8 bases lining up with TRBD1. The J segment lost 2 bases and the V segment lost 3 bases, leaving 5 bases of the junction unmatched. This CDR3 spans 15 amino acids. The germline CDR1 and CDR2 sequences are KGHSH and LQKENI. Here the CDR3 DNA reads TGTGCCAGCTCACCGGGACAGGCCCAAAACTATGGCTACACCTTC. This gives the protein CASSPGQAQNYGYTF.

This clone has a handful of counts. The CDR3 spells CASSFSAGGGYNEQFF. CDR3 DNA: TGCGCCAGCAGCTTCTCAGCGGGAGGCGGCTACAATGAGCAGTTCTTC. The rearrangement joins TRBV5-1 to TRBJ2-1; 9 nucleotides agree with TRBD2. Germline CDR1 SGHRS, CDR2 YFSETQ. The V and J ends lost 2 bases and 3 bases, in that order; junction bases with no gene match: 6. This CDR3 spans 16 amino acids.

For the CDR3, the DNA is TGTGCCTGCCGGTCTCCCGGGACAGGGGTCCGCTTCTATGGCTACACCTTC. Residues: CACRSPGTGVRFYGYTF. V gene TRBV30 combines with J gene TRBJ1-2, with 10 nucleotides matching TRBD1. Unmatched junction bases numbered 17, after V lost 6 bases and J lost 4 bases. This CDR3 is 17 amino acids long. Germline V gives CDR1 GTSNPN, CDR2 SVGIG (reference sequence).

The chain joins TRBV11-1 to TRBJ1-1, with D possibly TRBD1 on 6 matching bases. The CDR3 consists of 13 residues. Deletions cut 5 bases from V and 3 bases from J, with 10 bases between. Germline lookup yields CDR1 SGHAT and CDR2 FQDESV (reference sequence). CDR3 in amino acids: CASSPGHHTEAFF. The CDR3 DNA sequence: TGTGCCAGCAGCCCGGGACACCACACTGAAGCTTTCTTT.

This chain uses TRBV12-3 or TRBV12-4 with TRBJ1-5; D gene uncertain. The CDR3 is 12 residues long. Trimming took off 7 bases at V and 3 bases at J, with 7 bases between the two ends. Here the CDR3 reads CASTTLNQPQHF. In DNA form, the CDR3 reads TGTGCCAGCACTACGCTCAATCAGCCCCAGCATTTT.

J is TRBJ2-1 and V is TRBV27; TRBD2 might be the D (5 bases). The CDR3 spans 16 residues. CDR1 and CDR2 (germline): MNHEY, SMNVEV (reference sequence). Trimming stripped 0 bases from V and 4 bases from J, with 13 bases between. CDR3 nucleotide sequence: TGTGCCAGCAGTTTATCGTCCAGCGGCGGTTACAATGAGCAGTTCTTC. As protein: CASSLSSSGGYNEQFF.

The gene calls are TRBV5-1 and TRBJ2-1, with a possible D match to TRBD1 (6 bases). The CDR3 sequence is 20 residues long. Germline loops: CDR1 SGHRS, CDR2 YFSETQ. The V end was cut by 4 bases, the J end by 1 base, with 27 bases between. CDR3 DNA sequence: TGCGCCAGCAGCAGCCTTTGGACAGATCCCACCGCTGCGTCCTACAATGAGCAGTTCTTC. Translating gives CASSSLWTDPTAASYNEQFF. The whole variable domain, filled in from reference TRBV5-1 and TRBJ2-1, reads KAGVTQTPRYLIKTRGQQVTLSCSPISGHRSVSWYQQTPGQGLQFLFEYFSETQRNKGNFPGRFSGRQFSNSRSEMNVSTLELGDSALYLCASSSLWTDPTAASYNEQFFGPGTRLTVL.